These 5 T cell receptor beta chains came from one sample sequenced in a study of CD8+CD57+ T cells in acquired aplastic anemia. The use of genomic DNA as template underpinned the TCR beta VDJ and CDR3 profiling. TCRdb analysed the reads with MiXCR anew, one entry per CDR3 protein. The profile covers 200,000 to 250,000 distinct CDR3 sequences, with about 62% appearing a single time and about 60% taken by the ten largest. Patients sequenced had flow cytometry evidence of CD8+CD57+ cell expansion. Sequencing input: sorted CD4+, CD8+, or CD8+CD57+ T cells (not recorded which) from PBMCs. These receptors all stem from a human donor with aplastic anemia.

J is TRBJ2-1 and V is TRBV20-1; 7 positions agree with TRBD1. The V gene's germline CDR1 is DFQATT and CDR2 SNEGSKA (reference sequence). V shed 6 bases, J shed 0 bases, and the junction held 11 bases outside the gene matches. The CDR3 extends over 16 amino acids. CDR3 protein: CSARPRGTFSYNEQFF. The CDR3 DNA reads TGCAGTGCGCGTCCCAGGGGGACGTTCTCCTACAATGAGCAGTTCTTC.

Concerning this clonotype itself: Sequence at one end of the junction differs from germline and may be a read error. The V gene is TRBV5-5, the J gene TRBJ1-6; the D gene is possibly TRBD1 (6 bases). Germline-derived CDR1 and CDR2 are SGHKS and YYEKEE (reference sequence). CDR3 length: 15 amino acids. CDR3 protein: CASSLVGQPGSLLHF. The CDR3 bases are TGTGCCAGCAGCTTGGTTGGACAGCCGGGTTCACTCCTCCACTTT.

The V call is TRBV20-1, the J call TRBJ1-2; D unclear. Germline CDR1 and CDR2: DFQATT and SNEGSKA (reference sequence). With 6 bases removed from V and 6 bases from J, the gap between germline ends came to 17 bases. The CDR3 contains 13 residues. The CDR3 here is CSAIGHPFNGYTF. CDR3 coding DNA: TGCAGTGCGATAGGTCATCCCTTCAATGGCTACACCTTC.

The J gene is TRBJ2-5, the V gene TRBV10-3, with 8 bases identical to TRBD2. The CDR3 loop spans 17 amino acids. Looked up from germline, CDR1 is ENHRY and CDR2 is SYGVKD. J gave up 5 bases and V 10 bases, and 21 bases lay outside the gene matches. This chain's CDR3 is CASRGLDPYWRRETQYF. The CDR3 region has the DNA TGTGCCAGCAGGGGACTAGACCCCTACTGGCGGCGGGAGACCCAGTACTTC.

This clonotype has at least ten counts. The genes are TRBV12-3 or TRBV12-4 and TRBJ2-7; 7 bases fit TRBD1. V gave up 5 bases and J gave up 3 bases; unmatched junction bases: 7. The CDR3 covers 14 residues. Here the CDR3 reads CASSGTALNYEQYF. CDR3 coding DNA: TGTGCCAGCAGTGGGACAGCACTAAACTACGAGCAGTACTTC.